Following are 23 T cell receptor beta chains from one sample sequenced in a study of blood T cell repertoires in COVID-19. The table came from immunoSEQ multiplex PCR; TCRdb's copy has only in-frame clones and leaves some out. The sample records 150,000 to 200,000 clones, more than 70% being singletons. Input material: peripheral blood. Source of these receptors: a person between 65 and 79 years old with COVID-19, enrolled during active disease.

This sequence joins TRBV6-2 or TRBV6-3 and TRBJ2-5; possible D gene TRBD2, 6 bases. Trimming took off 4 bases at V and 2 bases at J, with 11 bases between the two ends. The CDR3 is made up of 14 amino acids. CDR1 MNHEY and CDR2 SVGEGT come from the germline V gene. The CDR3 protein is CASSSGTPQETQYF. The CDR3 DNA reads TGTGCCAGCAGTTCCGGGACTCCTCAAGAGACCCAGTACTTC.

Worth noting for this clone: In the same sample, other DNA sequences code for this CDR3. The chain employs TRBV7-2 and TRBJ2-2; 10 nucleotides align to TRBD2. The CDR3 is 15 amino acids. CDR1 is SGHTA and CDR2 is FQGNSA in the germline V gene. With 2 bases clipped from V and 3 bases from J, the junction kept 0 bases outside the gene matches. CDR3 amino acids: CASSLLAGDTGELFF. CDR3 in DNA: TGTGCCAGCAGCTTACTAGCGGGGGACACCGGGGAGCTGTTTTTT.

This chain joins TRBV11-2 and TRBJ2-3, with D perhaps TRBD2 (5 bases). Between the trimmed V and J ends, which lost 1 base and 13 bases, there was a span of 6 bases. Germline V gives CDR1 SGHAT, CDR2 FQNNGV. This CDR3 is 10 amino acids long. The CDR3: CASSLGREYF. As DNA, the CDR3 is TGTGCCAGCAGCTTAGGGCGGGAGTATTTT.

This clone was observed a single time. The chain carries TRBV7-2 and TRBJ2-1, with 8 nucleotides matching TRBD1. The trim removed 5 bases at V and 6 bases at J, leaving 3 bases unmatched. This CDR3 is built from 13 residues. Germline V lookup: CDR1 SGHTA, CDR2 FQGNSA. CDR3 sequence: CASSKDRVNEQFF. The DNA of the CDR3 is TGTGCCAGCAGCAAGGACAGGGTCAATGAGCAGTTCTTC.

The V call is TRBV3-1 (or the pseudogene TRBV3-2), the J call TRBJ2-1; 7 bases map to TRBD2. The CDR3 is 14 amino acids. The ends lost 1 base at V and 8 bases at J; junction bases unmatched: 5. CDR1 LGHDT and CDR2 YNNKEL come from the germline V gene (reference sequence). CDR3 loop: CASSQGTSFDEQFF. CDR3 in DNA: TGTGCCAGCAGCCAAGGGACTAGTTTCGATGAGCAGTTCTTC.

This clone showed up just once. The rearrangement links TRBV27 to TRBJ1-2; tentative D call: TRBD1 (6 bases). Per the germline V gene, CDR1 is MNHEY and CDR2 is SMNVEV (reference sequence). The V and J ends lost 7 bases and 4 bases respectively, with 13 bases between them. The CDR3 loop spans 13 amino acids. The CDR3 here is CASKKDRSYGYTF. The CDR3 DNA reads as TGTGCCAGCAAAAAAGACAGGAGCTATGGCTACACCTTC.

The chain links TRBV7-2 to TRBJ2-3, with D hard to call. Trimming removed 1 base from V and 3 bases from J, with 8 bases in between. The CDR3 is made up of 14 amino acids. CDR1 SGHTA and CDR2 FQGNSA come from the germline V gene. This CDR3 is CASSLVHGTDTQYF. CDR3 coding DNA: TGTGCCAGCAGCTTAGTACACGGGACAGATACGCAGTATTTT.

The CDR3 loop reads CASSYSSGGKETQYF. The CDR3 nucleotides are TGTGCCAGCAGTTACTCCAGCGGGGGGAAAGAGACCCAGTACTTC. This sequence joins TRBV6-6 and TRBJ2-5; 9 bases line up with TRBD2. The CDR3 consists of 15 residues. Looked up from germline, CDR1 is MNHNY and CDR2 is SVGAGI (reference sequence). V was clipped by 0 bases and J by 3 bases; unmatched bases: 2.

Only one count was recorded for this clone. The chain recombines TRBV5-5 with TRBJ1-5; D is possibly TRBD1 (6 bases). This CDR3 has 14 residues. CDR1 is SGHKS and CDR2 is YYEKEE in the germline V gene (reference sequence). V was pared by 6 bases and J by 7 bases, with 17 bases between. The CDR3 region is CASKGGAGGQPQHF. The CDR3 region has the DNA TGTGCCAGCAAGGGGGGGGCTGGAGGACAGCCCCAGCATTTT.

This clone was counted a few times. The rearrangement links TRBV2 to TRBJ2-2; D might be TRBD2 (5 bases). Trimming stripped 5 bases from V and 0 bases from J, with 7 bases between. Germline-derived CDR1 and CDR2 are SNHLY and FYNNEI. The CDR3 contains 14 residues. CDR3 nucleotide sequence: TGTGCCAGCAGTATACTAGCGAACACCGGGGAGCTGTTTTTT. Its protein is CASSILANTGELFF.

V and J are TRBV18 and TRBJ2-5; the match to TRBD1 covers 8 bases. CDR1 is KGHSH and CDR2 is LQKENI in the germline V gene. V dropped 3 bases and J dropped 3; count of bases not matched to a gene: 3. This CDR3 comprises 14 residues. The CDR3 DNA reads as TGTGCCAGCTCACCGTGGACAGGGAAAGAGACCCAGTACTTC. Residues: CASSPWTGKETQYF.

This sequence joins TRBV30 and TRBJ2-7; possibly TRBD1 for D (7 bases). The length of the CDR3 is 13 residues. CDR1 and CDR2 (germline): GTSNPN, SVGIG (reference sequence). V was shortened by 5 bases and J by 6 bases, with 17 bases between the two germline ends. The CDR3 coding sequence is TGTGCCTGGGGTCCAGGGGGGACTTTCGAGCAGTACTTC. This gives the protein CAWGPGGTFEQYF.

The J gene is TRBJ2-2, the V gene TRBV9; D is ambiguous. V lost 5 bases and J lost 6, with 5 bases in between. There are 11 residues in the CDR3. Germline V lookup: CDR1 SGDLS, CDR2 YYNGEE. The CDR3 is CASSSSGELFF. In DNA, the CDR3 is TGTGCCAGCAGTTCTTCCGGGGAGCTGTTTTTT.

V is TRBV21-1 and J is TRBJ1-4. TRBV21-1 is shown as a pseudogene. The CDR3 is made up of 13 amino acids. The DNA for the CDR3 is TGTGCCAGCAGACAGGGAGGGAGTGAAAAACTGTTTTTT. Amino acid sequence: CASRQGGSEKLFF.

V is TRBV2 and J is TRBJ1-4; possible D gene TRBD1, 6 bases. Trimming took 4 bases from V and 7 from J, leaving 13 bases between them. The CDR3 extends over 14 amino acids. The germline V gene has CDR1 SNHLY and CDR2 FYNNEI. CDR3 in amino acids: CASSGAGVREKLFF. DNA for the CDR3: TGTGCCAGCAGTGGGGCAGGGGTTCGTGAAAAACTGTTTTTT.

CDR3 in DNA: TGTGCCAGCAGACCAGGCTCGGGGGGCCTGTTTTTT. It yields the protein CASRPGSGGLFF. The chain carries TRBV4-2 and TRBJ1-4, with D possibly being TRBD1 (6 bases). There are 12 residues in the CDR3. Germline CDR1 and CDR2: LGHNA and YNFKEQ. V lost 6 bases, J lost 14 bases, and 16 bases lay in between.

The chain links TRBV29-1 to TRBJ1-4, with D possibly being TRBD1 (5 bases). This CDR3 region has 13 residues. V lost 1 base and J 8 bases, leaving 11 bases between the germline ends. The germline gives CDR1 SQVTM, CDR2 ANQGSEA. CDR3: CSVEGQGGEKLFF. CDR3 bases: TGCAGCGTTGAAGGGCAGGGAGGGGAAAAACTGTTTTTT. Complete variable domain (other parts from reference TRBV29-1 and TRBJ1-4): SAVISQKPSRDICQRGTSLTIQCQVDSQVTMMFWYRQQPGQSLTLIATANQGSEATYESGFVIDKFPISRPNLTFSTLTVSNMSPEDSSIYLCSVEGQGGEKLFFGSGTQLSVL.

The chain joins TRBV29-1 to TRBJ1-2; possible D gene TRBD1, 6 bases. V lost 0 bases and J 8 bases, leaving 16 bases between the germline ends. The germline gives CDR1 SQVTM, CDR2 ANQGSEA. The CDR3 is 14 amino acids. In DNA form, the CDR3 reads TGCAGCGTTGAAGAATCAGGGGTGAGAGGGGGCTACACCTTC. It yields the protein CSVEESGVRGGYTF.

The rearrangement links TRBV30 to TRBJ2-5, with D perhaps TRBD2 (5 bases). The CDR3 is 12 residues long. The V gene lost 4 bases and the J gene lost 1 base, with 7 bases spanning the gap. Per the germline V gene, CDR1 is GTSNPN and CDR2 is SVGIG (reference sequence). The CDR3 loop is CAWIGIQETQYF. In DNA, the CDR3 is TGTGCCTGGATCGGGATCCAAGAGACCCAGTACTTC.

CDR3 DNA: TGTGCCAGCAGCACCGGACAGTCCTCCTACGAGCAGTACTTC. Its translation is CASSTGQSSYEQYF. The V call is TRBV9, the J call TRBJ2-7, with a weak D call TRBD1 (6 bases). Germline V gives CDR1 SGDLS, CDR2 YYNGEE. Trimming shortened V by 4 bases and J by 0 bases, and 11 bases separated the two germline ends. This CDR3 is 14 amino acids long. The whole variable domain, filled in from reference TRBV9 and TRBJ2-7, reads DSGVTQTPKHLITATGQRVTLRCSPRSGDLSVYWYQQSLDQGLQFLIQYYNGEERAKGNILERFSAQQFPDLHSELNLSSLELGDSALYFCASSTGQSSYEQYFGPGTRLTVT.

The CDR3 protein is CASSLQGALIHEQFF. The CDR3 bases are TGTGCCAGCAGCCTACAGGGGGCGCTTATCCATGAGCAGTTCTTC. The V call is TRBV6-5, the J call TRBJ2-1; 9 bases are a match to TRBD1. V was pared by 6 bases and J by 8 bases, with 11 bases of the junction left unmatched. From germline, CDR1 is MNHEY and CDR2 SVGAGI. The CDR3 length is 15 residues.

DNA of the CDR3: TGTGCCAGCAGTTTTTTGAGCGCCTTTTACAATGAGCAGTTCTTC. This gives the protein CASSFLSAFYNEQFF. The gene calls are TRBV6-2 or TRBV6-3 and TRBJ2-1; D unclear. The CDR3 extends over 15 amino acids. Germline loops: CDR1 MNHEY, CDR2 SVGEGT. With 4 bases removed from V and 4 bases from J, the gap between germline ends came to 14 bases.

This clone was picked up one time. V usage is TRBV6-5 and J usage is TRBJ2-5, with TRBD1 as a possible D gene (5 bases). This CDR3 has 13 residues. Trimming pared 8 bases from V and 5 bases from J, leaving 15 bases between. Germline V gene lookup returns CDR1 MNHEY and CDR2 SVGAGI. DNA for the CDR3: TGTGCCAGCGGGGCAGGTCTTTACGAGACCCAGTACTTC. Amino acid sequence: CASGAGLYETQYF.